The TCR beta chain under discussion was sequenced for a study of T cell changes during pregnancy in multiple sclerosis. V gave up 6 bases and J gave up 3 bases, with 14 bases separating them. CDR1 and CDR2 from the germline V gene are MDHEN and SYDVKM. The CDR3 has 14 amino acids. Method: immunoSEQ multiplex PCR; TCRdb's copy keeps in-frame clones and lacks some. The data contain 65,000 or so clones, 90% of them singletons. The sequence derives from a female donor in good health, enrolled as a control in a pregnancy study. The sample consisted of peripheral blood, taken in the second trimester of pregnancy. J is TRBJ1-2 and V is TRBV28; TRBD1 is a possible D gene (5 bases). DNA for the CDR3: TGTGCCAGCAGCCACAGGAACTCCCACTATGGCTACACCTTC. Amino acid sequence: CASSHRNSHYGYTF.